The T cell receptor beta chain described here comes from a study of multiple sclerosis patients with progressive multifocal leukoencephalopathy. Whole-study results and caveats: The findings' link to JC virus versus immunocompromise remained uncertain. Lower normalized Shannon entropy suggested reduced TRB diversity in most PML patients.

Germline values: CDR1 MGHRA, CDR2 YSYEKL. The CDR3 is 13 residues long. V was pared by 0 bases and J by 6 bases, with 7 bases between. Spiked into each PCR were synthetic inline TR CDR3 controls of all V-J pairings. TCRdb's copy holds only in-frame clones and misses some; the assay was immunoSEQ multiplex PCR. The data contain around 27,000 clones, 90% of them singletons. The time point is: approximately 11 months of natalizumab therapy. All patients had prior interferon beta, and all PML patients were female. For this clone: Its antigen is currently unknown.

The J gene is TRBJ2-3, the V gene TRBV4-1; no clear D gene. This material consisted of PBMCs, taken from a patient treated with natalizumab. The TCR was taken from a human donor with multiple sclerosis. The CDR3 loop reads CASSQEIMDTQYF. As DNA, the CDR3 is TGCGCCAGCAGCCAAGAAATCATGGATACGCAGTATTTT.